The clone carrying this T cell receptor beta chain was seen more than once but under ten times. Its specificity is not known. This sample is part of a study of blood T cells in healthy people across ages. General observations from the study: Observed TCR beta diversity per million T cells went down as age went up. This fall followed a roughly linear course with age. The authors considered diversity estimates from one million T cells to be underestimates.

Primers used in a second PCR of about 6 to 12 cycles were a sample-barcoded 5' primer and a J-beta primer mix. TCRdb re-derived calls from the 5' RACE reads in MiXCR, one entry per CDR3 protein. The sample records fewer than 2,000,000 distinct CDR3 sequences, about two fifths being singletons. The people who gave samples were healthy Caucasians from Russia, aged roughly 6 to 90. Trimming left V 3 bases short and J 0 bases short, with 9 bases between. The CDR3 sequence is 15 residues long. CDR1 SGHNT and CDR2 YENEEA come from the germline V gene. Sequencing used blood. V gene TRBV11-3 combines with J gene TRBJ2-1, with no clear D. This sequence originates from a human donor in good health. The CDR3, as DNA: TGTGCCAGCAGCTTTTCCGGTCCCTCCTACAATGAGCAGTTCTTC. This sequence encodes CASSFSGPSYNEQFF.